This entry lists 3 T cell receptor beta chains sequenced from one sample in a study of OX40 agonist ivuxolimab in advanced cancers. The assay was immunoSEQ multiplex PCR, and TCRdb's table has in-frame clones only and misses some. The table lists approximately 130,000 clones, approximately 94% of them singletons, with roughly 0.94% in the top ten. The sample in question was CD4+ or CD8+ T cells sorted from blood, obtained in a trial of the OX40 agonist ivuxolimab. The receptor set was obtained from an adult with an advanced solid tumor such as melanoma, head and neck, liver or kidney cancer.

V and J are TRBV7-2 and TRBJ2-5, with TRBD2 matching over 7 bases. The CDR3 spans 17 residues. The V and J ends lost 5 bases and 4 bases, in that order; junction bases with no gene match: 16. Germline values: CDR1 SGHTA, CDR2 FQGNSA. The CDR3 coding sequence is TGTGCCAGCAGCGTGTCTTCCCCACTAGCGTTAGGAGAGACCCAGTACTTC. Its protein product is CASSVSSPLALGETQYF.

V and J are TRBV27 and TRBJ2-7; D ambiguous. The length of the CDR3 is 13 residues. With 6 bases removed from V and 2 bases from J, the gap between germline ends came to 11 bases. The V gene's germline CDR1 is MNHEY and CDR2 SMNVEV (reference sequence). The CDR3 loop is CASSERNTYEQYF. For the CDR3, the DNA is TGTGCCAGCAGCGAAAGGAATACCTACGAGCAGTACTTC.

The CDR3 nucleotides read TGTGCCAGCCACCTCTACAATGAGCAGTTCTTC. Its protein product is CASHLYNEQFF. This chain uses TRBV28 with TRBJ2-1; D is undetermined. The CDR3 has 11 amino acids. Germline assignment: CDR1 MDHEN and CDR2 SYDVKM. The V and J ends lost 8 bases and 3 bases respectively, with 5 bases between them.